This TCR beta chain was captured by sequencing in a study of HIV-infected patients and healthy controls. Reverse transcription used 450 to 500 ng RNA and constant-region primers for alpha and beta. Separate chain-specific third strand synthesis with multiplexing indices produced the alpha and beta libraries. All rearrangements within a chain used one primer pair; cDNA molecules carried barcodes. The cDNA received a 5' RACE adapter containing a random hexamer plus an SP2 sequencing primer site. TCRdb ran MiXCR on the 5' RACE reads and lists one entry per CDR3 protein. The data contain some 10,000 distinct CDR3 sequences, about 10% of them singletons. This clonotype was counted at least ten times. All unsorted peripheral T cells were captured because whole blood was used without fractionation. The sample in question was blood, obtained before antiretroviral therapy. This TCR came from an adult with HIV infection.

The chain's CDR3 is CASSPITGLSNEKLFF. The CDR3 coding sequence is TGTGCCAGCTCACCAATTACGGGACTGTCCAATGAAAAACTGTTTTTT. The V and J genes are TRBV18 and TRBJ1-4; possible D gene TRBD1, 5 bases. V was pared by 2 bases and J by 5 bases, with 15 bases between. The CDR3 contains 16 residues. Germline CDR1 is KGHSH and CDR2 is LQKENI.